These 13 T cell receptor beta chains were all obtained from the same sample, sequenced in a study of T-cell reconstitution after alpha-beta-depleted transplantation in children (TCRdb year 2016). Library method: PCR. The sample was run on an Illumina HiSeq 2500. To normalize quantification of the TCRbeta repertoire, the TCR libraries were built with molecular barcoding that relied on unique molecular identifiers. TCRdb took the public reads, trimmed them with fastp at Q25, ran MiXCR for clone calling and kept in-frame beta chains. Here each entry gathers all rows of one CDR3 protein and keeps the most common genes and DNA. The sample records about 540,000 distinct CDR3 sequences, approximately 16% of which are singletons. In total, the top ten clones hold roughly 3.3% of the sample. The sequencing used PBMCs from the stem cell graft donor, collected from the stem cell graft. The receptors here all came from a human donor who donated a stem cell graft to a child with acute lymphoblastic leukemia.

In its sample, this clonotype was seen a few times. This sequence joins TRBV12-3 or TRBV12-4 and TRBJ1-1, with D hard to call. V was trimmed by 6 bases and J by 7 bases, leaving 9 bases between them. The length of the CDR3 is 11 residues. The CDR3 DNA reads as TGTGCCAGCAGCCCTCTCATTGAAGCTTTCTTT. Translated: CASSPLIEAFF.

The rearrangement uses TRBV7-8 and TRBJ2-1; 10 bases are shared with TRBD2. This CDR3 comprises 15 residues. The germline V gene has CDR1 SGHVS and CDR2 FQNEAQ. Losses at the gene ends were 3 bases for V and 6 bases for J; bases not matched to a gene: 5. CDR3 nucleotide sequence: TGTGCCAGCAGCTTGACTAGCGGGCGGACCAATGAGCAGTTCTTC. As protein: CASSLTSGRTNEQFF.

V is TRBV3-1 and J is TRBJ2-4; weak D call: TRBD1 (6 bases). The V gene lost 0 bases and the J gene lost 9 bases, with 15 bases spanning the gap. CDR3 size: 15 residues. Per germline, CDR1 LGHDT and CDR2 YNNKEL (reference sequence). The CDR3 protein is CASSQEQGSRGIQYF. CDR3 in DNA: TGTGCCAGCAGCCAAGAACAGGGTAGTCGTGGCATTCAGTACTTC.

The gene calls are TRBV6-1 and TRBJ1-3; the D gene is possibly TRBD1 (6 bases). Germline V gene sequence: CDR1 MNHNS, CDR2 SASEGT. Trimming stripped 4 bases from V and 7 bases from J, with 14 bases between. This CDR3 has 14 amino acids. Written as DNA, the CDR3 is TGTGCCAGCAGTGGGACAGTCGGGGGGAACACCATATATTTT. This translates into CASSGTVGGNTIYF.

This clonotype was counted only a few times. The chain carries TRBV24-1 and TRBJ1-2; D gene unclear. V lost 4 bases to trimming and J lost 3 bases, with 8 bases between them. Germline lookup yields CDR1 KGHDR and CDR2 SFDVKD. CDR3 length: 13 residues. DNA of the CDR3: TGTGCCACCAGTGAGGCCAGCTACTATGGCTACACCTTC. Amino acid sequence: CATSEASYYGYTF.

V is TRBV9 and J is TRBJ1-4; D remains ambiguous. V was shortened by 2 bases and J by 4 bases, with 12 bases between the two germline ends. This CDR3 is built from 15 residues. CDR1 is SGDLS, CDR2 YYNGEE, per germline. This CDR3 reads CASSVGPRSNEKLFF. The DNA of the CDR3 is TGTGCCAGCAGCGTCGGACCGCGGAGTAATGAAAAACTGTTTTTT.

This clonotype has more than one count but fewer than ten. The V and J genes are TRBV6-2 or TRBV6-3 and TRBJ1-6, with D uncertain. CDR3 length: 11 residues. V was clipped by 7 bases and J by 7 bases, with 5 bases between them. The germline gives CDR1 MNHEY, CDR2 SVGEGT. CDR3 loop: CASTANSPLHF. The CDR3 region has the DNA TGTGCCAGCACTGCAAATTCACCCCTCCACTTT.

The chain is built from TRBV7-9 and TRBJ1-4; D uncertain. Per the germline V gene, CDR1 is SEHNR and CDR2 is FQNEAQ (reference sequence). Trimming cost V 0 bases and J 0 bases, with 8 bases left between them. This CDR3 has 16 amino acids. CDR3 in DNA: TGTGCCAGCAGCTTAGCCGGGAATCCAACTAATGAAAAACTGTTTTTT. Its translation is CASSLAGNPTNEKLFF.

The chain uses TRBV5-1 and TRBJ2-1; D possibly corresponds to TRBD2 (5 bases). Trimming took off 0 bases at V and 3 bases at J, with 10 bases between the two ends. Germline assignment: CDR1 SGHRS and CDR2 YFSETQ. The CDR3 is made up of 15 amino acids. The CDR3 spells CASSLGLLNYNEQFF. CDR3 bases: TGCGCCAGCAGCTTGGGACTACTGAACTACAATGAGCAGTTCTTC.

This clonotype was observed a few times. This chain joins TRBV4-2 and TRBJ2-1, with D possibly being TRBD2 (5 bases). This CDR3 spans 14 amino acids. Trimming shortened V by 4 bases and J by 3 bases, and 10 bases separated the two germline ends. Germline V gene data show CDR1 as LGHNA and CDR2 as YNFKEQ. CDR3 coding DNA: TGTGCCAGCAGCCGAGGGAGTGTCTACAATGAGCAGTTCTTC. Its translation is CASSRGSVYNEQFF.

The V and J genes are TRBV3-1 and TRBJ2-2, with 8 bases that match TRBD2. Losses at the gene ends were 0 bases for V and 5 bases for J; bases not matched to a gene: 23. There are 22 residues in the CDR3. Germline values: CDR1 LGHDT, CDR2 YNNKEL (reference sequence). CDR3 in DNA: TGTGCCAGCAGCCAAGAAAGCGGAGACTTAGCGGGGCAGTCCGTACATACCGGGGAGCTGTTTTTT. Residues: CASSQESGDLAGQSVHTGELFF.

The chain is built from TRBV7-2 and TRBJ2-1; 9 nucleotides align to TRBD1. V dropped 6 bases and J dropped 5; count of bases not matched to a gene: 8. The germline CDR1 and CDR2 sequences are SGHTA and FQGNSA. This CDR3 contains 15 residues. The CDR3: CASRAGTGWDNEQFF. Here the CDR3 DNA reads TGTGCCAGCAGGGCCGGGACAGGGTGGGACAATGAGCAGTTCTTC.

The chain joins TRBV28 to TRBJ2-2; TRBD2 matches 14 bases. V lost 6 bases and J lost 4; bases outside the gene matches: 10. The CDR3 loop spans 18 amino acids. The germline V gene has CDR1 MDHEN and CDR2 SYDVKM. CDR3 in amino acids: CASRRLAGGPFSTGELFF. The CDR3 coding sequence is TGTGCCAGCAGGAGACTAGCGGGAGGGCCATTTAGCACCGGGGAGCTGTTTTTT.